This T cell receptor beta chain was observed in a study of T cells in Graves' hyperthyroidism and ophthalmopathy. This CDR3 region has 15 residues. Germline CDR1 is SNHLY and CDR2 is FYNNEI. V trimming: 6 bases; J trimming: 1 base; junction bases outside the gene matches: 6. Amplified TCR beta CDR3 regions derived from RNA transcripts. The primer set for the first-round RT-PCR of the TCR CDR3 was HTBI. TCRdb ran MiXCR on the multiplex PCR reads and lists one entry per CDR3 protein. The sample lists fewer than 850,000 distinct CDR3 sequences, approximately 15% occurring once. This clonotype was seen ten or more times.

This sequence joins TRBV2 and TRBJ2-7, with 10 nucleotides matching TRBD2. The TCR was taken from a man aged 50-59 years with Graves' hyperthyroidism. Sequenced: blood. Here the CDR3 reads CASSLTGLASYEQYF. The CDR3 bases are TGTGCCAGCAGCCTCACGGGACTAGCGTCCTACGAGCAGTACTTC.